This record covers a single T cell receptor (beta chain). One junction end does not reproduce the germline sequence, and a read error may be involved. The sample comes from a study of blood T cell repertoires in COVID-19. This CDR3 is built from 14 residues. The germline CDR1 and CDR2 sequences are KGHSH and LQKENI. The data were produced by immunoSEQ multiplex PCR, yet TCRdb's version contains in-frame clones alone and is incomplete. The table records approximately 250,000 clones, about 89% of them present only once. This receptor was obtained from a woman in her twenties or thirties who had recovered from COVID-19. The V and J genes are TRBV18 and TRBJ1-1; 8 bases agree with TRBD1. Sequences were obtained from PBMCs or T cells enriched from blood (not recorded which). CDR3 in DNA: TGTGCCAGCTCATCACAGAGGACAGGGACTGAAGTTTTCTTT. Protein product: CASSSQRTGTEVFF. Looking up the rest from reference TRBV18 and TRBJ1-1 gives the full variable domain: NAGVMQNPRHLVRRRGQEARLRCSPMKGHSHVYWYRQLPEEGLKFMVYLQKENIIDESGMPKERFSAEFPKEGPSILRIQQVVRGDSAAYFCASSSQRTGTEVFFGQGTRLTVV.